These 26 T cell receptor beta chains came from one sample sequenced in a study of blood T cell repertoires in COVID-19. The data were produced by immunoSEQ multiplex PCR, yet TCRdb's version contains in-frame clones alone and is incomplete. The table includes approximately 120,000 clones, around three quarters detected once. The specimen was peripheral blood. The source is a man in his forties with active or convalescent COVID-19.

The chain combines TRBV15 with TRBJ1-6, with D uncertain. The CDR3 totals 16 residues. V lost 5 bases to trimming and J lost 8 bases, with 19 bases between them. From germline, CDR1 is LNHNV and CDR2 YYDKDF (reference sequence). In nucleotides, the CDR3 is TGTGCCACCAGCCACGGCTTGGGAGGTTTTTATTCACCCCTCCACTTT. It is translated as CATSHGLGGFYSPLHF.

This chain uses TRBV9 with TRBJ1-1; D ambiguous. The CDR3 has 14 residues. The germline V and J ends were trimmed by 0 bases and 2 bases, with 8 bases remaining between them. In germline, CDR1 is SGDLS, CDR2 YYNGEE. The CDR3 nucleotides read TGTGCCAGCAGCGTAGCAAATGTTAACACTGAAGCTTTCTTT. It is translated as CASSVANVNTEAFF.

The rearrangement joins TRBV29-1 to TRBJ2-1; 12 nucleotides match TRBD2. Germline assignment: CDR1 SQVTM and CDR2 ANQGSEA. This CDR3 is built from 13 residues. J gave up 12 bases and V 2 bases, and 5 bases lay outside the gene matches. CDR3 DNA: TGCAGCGTTGAACAACTAGCGGGGGGTGCGCAGTTCTTC. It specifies CSVEQLAGGAQFF.

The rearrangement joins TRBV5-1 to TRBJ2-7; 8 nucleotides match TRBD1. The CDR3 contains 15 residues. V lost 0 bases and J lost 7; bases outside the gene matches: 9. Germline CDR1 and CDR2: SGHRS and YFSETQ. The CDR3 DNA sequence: TGCGCCAGCAGCTTGGCCGAGACAGGGGATGCGGAGCAGTACTTC. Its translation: CASSLAETGDAEQYF.

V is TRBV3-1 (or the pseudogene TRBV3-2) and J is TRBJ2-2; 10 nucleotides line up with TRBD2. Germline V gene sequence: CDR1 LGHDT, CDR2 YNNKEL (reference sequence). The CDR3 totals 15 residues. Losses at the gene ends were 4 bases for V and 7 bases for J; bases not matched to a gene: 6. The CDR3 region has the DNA TGTGCCAGCAGCCCTCCCGGACTAGCGGTCGGGGAGCTGTTTTTT. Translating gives CASSPPGLAVGELFF.

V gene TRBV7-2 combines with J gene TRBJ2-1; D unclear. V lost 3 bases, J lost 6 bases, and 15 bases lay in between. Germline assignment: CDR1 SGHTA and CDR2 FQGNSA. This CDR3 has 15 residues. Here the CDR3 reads CASSLENSAFNEQFF. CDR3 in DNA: TGTGCCAGCAGCTTGGAGAATTCTGCTTTCAATGAGCAGTTCTTC.

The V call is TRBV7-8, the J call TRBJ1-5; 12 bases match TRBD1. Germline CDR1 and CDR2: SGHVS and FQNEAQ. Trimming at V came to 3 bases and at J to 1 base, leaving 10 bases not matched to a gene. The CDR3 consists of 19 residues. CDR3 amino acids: CASSFFRDRGLKSNQPQHF. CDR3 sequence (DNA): TGTGCCAGCAGCTTCTTCCGGGACAGGGGGCTAAAGAGCAATCAGCCCCAGCATTTT.

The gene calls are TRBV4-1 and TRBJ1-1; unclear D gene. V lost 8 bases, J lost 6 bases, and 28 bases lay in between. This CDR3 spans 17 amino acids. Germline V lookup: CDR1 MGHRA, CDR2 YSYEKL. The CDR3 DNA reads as TGCGCCAGCGCCCCGAAGCCATTTGGTGGGCTTAACGCTGAAGCTTTCTTT. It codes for CASAPKPFGGLNAEAFF.

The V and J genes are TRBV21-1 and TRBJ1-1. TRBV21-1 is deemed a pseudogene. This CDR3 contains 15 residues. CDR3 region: CASSPEGRPNTEAFF. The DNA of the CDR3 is TGTGCCAGCAGCCCTGAAGGGAGGCCGAACACTGAAGCTTTCTTT.

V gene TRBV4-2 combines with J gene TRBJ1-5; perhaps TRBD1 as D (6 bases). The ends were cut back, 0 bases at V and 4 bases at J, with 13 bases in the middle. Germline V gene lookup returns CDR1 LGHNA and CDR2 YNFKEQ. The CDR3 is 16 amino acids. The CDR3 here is CASSQDRSQGNQPQHF. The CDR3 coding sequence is TGTGCCAGCAGCCAAGATCGGAGTCAGGGGAATCAGCCCCAGCATTTT.

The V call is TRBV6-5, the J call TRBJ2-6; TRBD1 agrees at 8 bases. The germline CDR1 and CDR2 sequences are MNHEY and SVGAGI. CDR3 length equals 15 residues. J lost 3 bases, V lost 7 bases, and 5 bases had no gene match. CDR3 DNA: TGTGCCAGCATCCTGACAGGGGTTGGGGCCAACGTCCTGACTTTC. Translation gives CASILTGVGANVLTF.

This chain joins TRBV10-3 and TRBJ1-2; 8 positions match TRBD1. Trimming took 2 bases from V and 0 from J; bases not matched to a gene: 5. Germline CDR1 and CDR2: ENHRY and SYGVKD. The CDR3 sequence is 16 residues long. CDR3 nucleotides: TGTGCCATCAGTGAGCTGGGACAGGCGACTAACTATGGCTACACCTTC. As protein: CAISELGQATNYGYTF.

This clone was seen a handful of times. This CDR3 is CASSYAQGLPGNTIYF. The CDR3, as DNA: TGTGCCAGCAGCTATGCACAGGGCCTGCCAGGGAACACCATATATTTT. The V gene is TRBV9, the J gene TRBJ1-3, with a weak D call TRBD1 (6 bases). Germline lookup yields CDR1 SGDLS and CDR2 YYNGEE. With 4 bases removed from V and 7 bases from J, the gap between germline ends came to 21 bases. This CDR3 is built from 16 residues.

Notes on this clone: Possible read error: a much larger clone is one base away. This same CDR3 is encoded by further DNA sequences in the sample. The CDR3 sequence is CASAFLAASLSYEQYF. The CDR3 region has the DNA TGTGCTAGCGCATTCCTAGCGGCCAGTCTCTCCTACGAGCAGTACTTC. The chain links TRBV7-2 to TRBJ2-7; TRBD2 agrees at 7 bases. Germline V CDR1 and CDR2: SGHTA, FQGNSA. The length of the CDR3 is 16 residues. Filled out from reference TRBV7-2 and TRBJ2-7, the complete variable domain reads GAGVSQSPSNKVTEKGKDVELRCDPISGHTALYWYRQSLGQGLEFLIYFQGNSAPDKSGLPSDRFSAERTGGSVSTLTIQRTQQEDSAVYLCASAFLAASLSYEQYFGPGTRLTVT.

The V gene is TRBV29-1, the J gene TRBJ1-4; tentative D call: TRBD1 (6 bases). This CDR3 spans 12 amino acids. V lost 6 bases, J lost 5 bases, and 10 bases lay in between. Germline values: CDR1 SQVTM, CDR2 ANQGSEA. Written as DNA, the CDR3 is TGCAGCGTGTTAGGACAGAATGAAAAACTGTTTTTT. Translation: CSVLGQNEKLFF.

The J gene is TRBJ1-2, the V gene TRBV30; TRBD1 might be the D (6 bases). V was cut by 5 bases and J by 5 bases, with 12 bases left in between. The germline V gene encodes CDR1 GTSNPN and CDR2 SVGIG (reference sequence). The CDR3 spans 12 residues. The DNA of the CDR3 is TGTGCCTGGCGGACAGAGACTTATGGCTACACCTTC. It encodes CAWRTETYGYTF.

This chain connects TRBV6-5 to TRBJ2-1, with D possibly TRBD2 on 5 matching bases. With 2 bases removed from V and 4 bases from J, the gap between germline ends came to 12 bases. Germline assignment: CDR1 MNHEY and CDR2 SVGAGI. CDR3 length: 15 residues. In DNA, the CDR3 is TGTGCCAGCAGTTACCAAGCGACTAATTACAATGAGCAGTTCTTC. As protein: CASSYQATNYNEQFF.

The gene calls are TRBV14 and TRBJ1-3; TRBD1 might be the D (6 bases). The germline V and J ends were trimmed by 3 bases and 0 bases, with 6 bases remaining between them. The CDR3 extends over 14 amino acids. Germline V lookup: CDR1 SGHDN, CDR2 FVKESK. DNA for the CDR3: TGTGCCAGCAGCCAGGACAGCTCTGGAAACACCATATATTTT. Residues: CASSQDSSGNTIYF.

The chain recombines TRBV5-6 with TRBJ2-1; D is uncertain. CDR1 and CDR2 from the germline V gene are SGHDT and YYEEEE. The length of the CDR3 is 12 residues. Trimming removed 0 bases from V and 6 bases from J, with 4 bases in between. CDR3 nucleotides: TGTGCCAGCAGCTTGGCTCGCAATGAGCAGTTCTTC. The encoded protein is CASSLARNEQFF. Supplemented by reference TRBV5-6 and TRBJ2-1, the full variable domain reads DAGVTQSPTHLIKTRGQQVTLRCSPKSGHDTVSWYQQALGQGPQFIFQYYEEEERQRGNFPDRFSGHQFPNYSSELNVNALLLGDSALYLCASSLARNEQFFGPGTRLTVL.

The CDR3 loop is CASSSTVAEAFF. The CDR3 DNA reads as TGTGCCAGCAGTTCCACGGTCGCTGAAGCTTTCTTT. The rearrangement joins TRBV28 to TRBJ1-1; D gene uncertain. This CDR3 region has 12 residues. Trimming left V 4 bases short and J 6 bases short, with 9 bases between. In germline, CDR1 is MDHEN, CDR2 SYDVKM.

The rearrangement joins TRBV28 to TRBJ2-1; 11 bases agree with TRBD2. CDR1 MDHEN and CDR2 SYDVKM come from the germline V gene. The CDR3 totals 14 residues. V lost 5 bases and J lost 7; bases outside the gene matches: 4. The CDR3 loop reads CASSGLAGGNEQFF. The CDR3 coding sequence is TGTGCCAGCAGTGGATTAGCGGGGGGGAATGAGCAGTTCTTC.

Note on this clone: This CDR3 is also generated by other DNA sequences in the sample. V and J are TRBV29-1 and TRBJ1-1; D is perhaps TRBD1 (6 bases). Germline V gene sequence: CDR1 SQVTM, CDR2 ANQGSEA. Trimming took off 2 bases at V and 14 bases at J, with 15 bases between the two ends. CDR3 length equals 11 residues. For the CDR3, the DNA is TGCAGCGTTGAAAAGGCCGGGGGGGGCTTCTTT. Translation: CSVEKAGGGFF. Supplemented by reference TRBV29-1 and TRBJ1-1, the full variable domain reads SAVISQKPSRDICQRGTSLTIQCQVDSQVTMMFWYRQQPGQSLTLIATANQGSEATYESGFVIDKFPISRPNLTFSTLTVSNMSPEDSSIYLCSVEKAGGGFFGQGTRLTVV.

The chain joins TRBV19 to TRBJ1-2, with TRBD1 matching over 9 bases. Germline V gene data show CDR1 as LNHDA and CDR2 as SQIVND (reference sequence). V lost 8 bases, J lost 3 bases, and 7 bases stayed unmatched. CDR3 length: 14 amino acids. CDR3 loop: CASAPGQGDYGYTF. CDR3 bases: TGTGCCAGTGCACCGGGACAGGGTGACTATGGCTACACCTTC.

As DNA, the CDR3 is TGCAGCGATGAGGGCGCGTCCCATGGCTACACCTTC. Its protein product is CSDEGASHGYTF. This chain uses TRBV29-1 with TRBJ1-2; D is unclear. This CDR3 region has 12 residues. V was clipped by 7 bases and J by 6 bases, with 15 bases between them. The V gene's germline CDR1 is SQVTM and CDR2 ANQGSEA.

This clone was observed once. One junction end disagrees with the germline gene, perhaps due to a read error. CDR3 residues: CAGSPPTSAQYNEQFF. Here the CDR3 DNA reads TGTGCCGGCTCACCCCCAACTAGCGCACAATACAATGAGCAGTTCTTC. The chain combines TRBV18 with TRBJ2-1; 7 bases are a match to TRBD2. Per the germline V gene, CDR1 is KGHSH and CDR2 is LQKENI. The CDR3 extends over 16 amino acids.

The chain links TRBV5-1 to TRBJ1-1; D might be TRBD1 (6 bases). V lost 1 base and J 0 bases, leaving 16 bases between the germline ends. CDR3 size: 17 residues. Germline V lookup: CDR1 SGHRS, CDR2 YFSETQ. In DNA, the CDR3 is TGCGCCAGCAGCTTGATGGGCCCCGGACAGATGAACACTGAAGCTTTCTTT. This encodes CASSLMGPGQMNTEAFF.